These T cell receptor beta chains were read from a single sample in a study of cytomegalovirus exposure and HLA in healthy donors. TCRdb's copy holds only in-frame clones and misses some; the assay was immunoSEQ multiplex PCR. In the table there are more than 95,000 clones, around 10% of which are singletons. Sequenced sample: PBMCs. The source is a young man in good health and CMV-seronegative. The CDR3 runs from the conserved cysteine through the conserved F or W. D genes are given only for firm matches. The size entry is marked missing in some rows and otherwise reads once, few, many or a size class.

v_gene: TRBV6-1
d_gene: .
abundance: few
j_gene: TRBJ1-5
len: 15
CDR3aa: CASSLSGNSNQPQHF
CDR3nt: TGTGCCAGCAGTCTTTCGGGAAATAGCAATCAGCCCCAGCATTTT

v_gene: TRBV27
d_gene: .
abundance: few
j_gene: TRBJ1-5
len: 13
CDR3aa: CASGRWGNQPQHF
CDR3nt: TGTGCCAGCGGGAGGTGGGGCAATCAGCCCCAGCATTTT

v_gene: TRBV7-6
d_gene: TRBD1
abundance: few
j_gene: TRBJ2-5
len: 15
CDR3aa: CASSLAVTGEETQYF
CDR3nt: TGTGCCAGCAGCTTAGCGGTAACAGGGGAAGAGACCCAGTACTTC

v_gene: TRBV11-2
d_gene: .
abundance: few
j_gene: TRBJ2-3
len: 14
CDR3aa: CASSLGTAPDTQYF
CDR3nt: TGTGCCAGCAGCTTAGGGACAGCCCCAGATACGCAGTATTTT

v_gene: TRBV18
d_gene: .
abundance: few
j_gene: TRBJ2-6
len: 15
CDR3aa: CASASGISGANVLTF
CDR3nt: TGTGCCAGCGCCTCAGGGATCTCTGGGGCCAACGTCCTGACTTTC

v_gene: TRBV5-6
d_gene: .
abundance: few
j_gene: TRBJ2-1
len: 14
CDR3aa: CASSLGHSRNEQFF
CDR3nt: TGTGCCAGCAGCTTGGGCCACTCCCGCAATGAGCAGTTCTTC

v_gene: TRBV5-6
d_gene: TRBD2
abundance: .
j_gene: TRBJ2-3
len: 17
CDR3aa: CASSLATGLAVRDTQYF
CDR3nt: TGTGCCAGCAGCTTGGCTACGGGACTAGCGGTTAGGGATACGCAGTATTTT

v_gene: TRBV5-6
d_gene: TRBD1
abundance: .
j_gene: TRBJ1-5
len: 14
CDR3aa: CASSATGGPQPQHF
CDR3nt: TGTGCCAGCAGCGCGACAGGGGGCCCTCAGCCCCAGCATTTT

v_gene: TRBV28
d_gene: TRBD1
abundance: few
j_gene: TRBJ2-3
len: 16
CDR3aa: CASSSPGDRGADTQYF
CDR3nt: TGTGCCAGCAGCTCTCCCGGGGACAGGGGAGCAGATACGCAGTATTTT

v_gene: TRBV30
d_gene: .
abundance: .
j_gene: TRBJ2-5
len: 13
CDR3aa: CAWSVGQGETQYF
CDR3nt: TGTGCCTGGAGTGTAGGCCAGGGAGAGACCCAGTACTTC

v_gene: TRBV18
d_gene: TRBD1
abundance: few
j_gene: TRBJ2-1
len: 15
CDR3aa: CASSGTGSSYNEQFF
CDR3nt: TGTGCCAGCTCCGGGACAGGGAGCTCCTACAATGAGCAGTTCTTC

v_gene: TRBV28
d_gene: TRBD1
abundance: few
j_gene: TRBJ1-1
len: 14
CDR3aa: CASRAGTVNTEAFF
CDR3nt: TGTGCCAGCAGAGCAGGGACAGTTAACACTGAAGCTTTCTTT

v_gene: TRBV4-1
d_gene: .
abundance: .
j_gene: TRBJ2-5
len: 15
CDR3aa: CASSQVEGEAETQYF
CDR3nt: TGCGCCAGCAGCCAAGTAGAAGGGGAGGCAGAGACCCAGTACTTC

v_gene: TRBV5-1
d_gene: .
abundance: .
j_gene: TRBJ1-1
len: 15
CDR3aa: CASSLGRHGNTEAFF
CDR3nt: TGCGCCAGCAGCTTAGGGAGGCATGGGAACACTGAAGCTTTCTTT

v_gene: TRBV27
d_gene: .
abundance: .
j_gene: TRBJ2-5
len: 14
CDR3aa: CASSWGGPQETQYF
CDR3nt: TGTGCCAGCAGTTGGGGGGGCCCCCAAGAGACCCAGTACTTC

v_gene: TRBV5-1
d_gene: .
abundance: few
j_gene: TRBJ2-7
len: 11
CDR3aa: CASQQGYEQYF
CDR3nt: TGCGCCAGCCAACAGGGCTACGAGCAGTACTTC

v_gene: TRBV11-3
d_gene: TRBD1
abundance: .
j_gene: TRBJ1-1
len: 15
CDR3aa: CASSLAGQGGTEAFF
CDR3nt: TGTGCCAGCAGCTTAGCGGGACAGGGGGGAACTGAAGCTTTCTTT

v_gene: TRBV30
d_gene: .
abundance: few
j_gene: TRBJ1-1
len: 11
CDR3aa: CAWSVLAEAFF
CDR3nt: TGTGCCTGGAGTGTCTTAGCTGAAGCTTTCTTT

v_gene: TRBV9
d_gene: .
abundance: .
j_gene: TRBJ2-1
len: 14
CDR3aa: CASSVGTEYNEQFF
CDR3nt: TGTGCCAGCAGCGTAGGGACAGAATACAATGAGCAGTTCTTC

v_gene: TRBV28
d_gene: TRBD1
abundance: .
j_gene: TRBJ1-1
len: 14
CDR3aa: CASSLSGTASEAFF
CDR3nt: TGTGCCAGCAGTTTATCCGGGACAGCCTCTGAAGCTTTCTTT

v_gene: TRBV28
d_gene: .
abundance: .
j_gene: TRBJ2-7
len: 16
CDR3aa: CASSPGGTFNSYEQYF
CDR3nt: TGTGCCAGCAGCCCGGGGGGCACGTTCAACTCCTACGAGCAGTACTTC

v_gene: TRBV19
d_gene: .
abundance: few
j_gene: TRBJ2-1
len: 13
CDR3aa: CASSVQTGAEQFF
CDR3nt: TGTGCCAGTAGTGTCCAAACAGGAGCGGAGCAGTTCTTC

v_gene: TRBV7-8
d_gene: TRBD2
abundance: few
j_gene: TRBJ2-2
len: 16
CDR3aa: CASSPWLAGVTGELFF
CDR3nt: TGTGCCAGCAGCCCCTGGCTAGCGGGCGTCACCGGGGAGCTGTTTTTT

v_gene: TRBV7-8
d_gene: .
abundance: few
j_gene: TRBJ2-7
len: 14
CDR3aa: CASSLGSVLGEQYF
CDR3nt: TGTGCCAGCAGCCTTGGTTCTGTCCTAGGCGAGCAGTACTTC

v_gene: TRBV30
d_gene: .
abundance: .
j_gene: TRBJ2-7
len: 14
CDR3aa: CAWRSGTSSRGQYF
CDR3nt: TGTGCCTGGAGATCCGGGACTTCCTCGCGGGGGCAGTACTTC

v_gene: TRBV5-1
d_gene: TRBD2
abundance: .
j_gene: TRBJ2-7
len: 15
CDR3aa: CASTPLAGGPNEQYF
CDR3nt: TGCGCCAGCACCCCATTGGCGGGAGGGCCCAACGAGCAGTACTTC

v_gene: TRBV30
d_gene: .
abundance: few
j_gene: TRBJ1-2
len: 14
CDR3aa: CAWRVRGPNYGYTF
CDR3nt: TGTGCCTGGAGAGTAAGAGGGCCTAACTATGGCTACACCTTC

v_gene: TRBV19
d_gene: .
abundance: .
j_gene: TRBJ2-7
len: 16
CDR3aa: CASKEGAGLTFYEQYF
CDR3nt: TGTGCCAGTAAAGAAGGGGCAGGGCTTACTTTCTACGAGCAGTACTTC

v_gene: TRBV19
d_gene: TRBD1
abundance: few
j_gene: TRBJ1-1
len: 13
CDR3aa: CASSNKGGHRAFF
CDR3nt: TGTGCCAGTAGTAATAAAGGGGGCCACAGAGCTTTCTTT

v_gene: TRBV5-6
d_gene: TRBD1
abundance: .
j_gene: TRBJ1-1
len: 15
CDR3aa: CASSGQVQRNTEAFF
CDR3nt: TGTGCCAGCAGCGGACAGGTACAACGAAACACTGAAGCTTTCTTT

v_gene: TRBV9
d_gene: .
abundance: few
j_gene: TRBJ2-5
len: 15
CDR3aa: CASSVAAGLQETQYF
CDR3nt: TGTGCCAGCAGCGTAGCAGCAGGACTTCAAGAGACCCAGTACTTC

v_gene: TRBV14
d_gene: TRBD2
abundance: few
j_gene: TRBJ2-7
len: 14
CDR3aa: CASSLSGRSYEQYF
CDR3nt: TGTGCCAGCAGCCTAAGCGGGAGGTCCTACGAGCAGTACTTC

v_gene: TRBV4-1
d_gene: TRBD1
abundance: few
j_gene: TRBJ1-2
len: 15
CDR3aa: CASSQGRGMNYGYTF
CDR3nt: TGCGCCAGCAGCCAGGGCAGGGGGATGAACTATGGCTACACCTTC